Listed here are 28 T cell receptor beta chains from one sample, sequenced in a study of T cells in Graves' hyperthyroidism and ophthalmopathy. The TCR beta CDR3 regions underwent amplification using RNA transcripts as the source. Initially, a first-round RT-PCR of the TCR CDR3 employed the HTBI primer set. TCRdb reanalysed the multiplex PCR reads using MiXCR and keeps one entry per CDR3 protein. The sample consists of approximately 600,000 distinct CDR3 sequences, about a fifth of them appearing once. The specimen sequenced was blood. Source of these receptors: a man aged 25-45 years with Graves' ophthalmopathy.

This clonotype was counted ten times or more. This chain joins TRBV20-1 and TRBJ2-7, with 10 bases lining up with TRBD2. The CDR3 is 14 amino acids. CDR1 and CDR2 (germline): DFQATT, SNEGSKA (reference sequence). V dropped 5 bases and J dropped 0; count of bases not matched to a gene: 4. CDR3 sequence reads: CSAGLAESSYEQYF. DNA for the CDR3: TGCAGTGCTGGACTAGCGGAGAGCTCCTACGAGCAGTACTTC.

This chain uses TRBV7-8 with TRBJ2-3; D is unclear. The CDR3 length is 14 residues. Trimming left V 5 bases short and J 1 base short, with 10 bases between. Germline CDR1 is SGHVS and CDR2 is FQNEAQ. CDR3 sequence: CASSPPRGTDTQYF. The DNA for the CDR3 is TGTGCCAGCAGCCCCCCTCGGGGCACAGATACGCAGTATTTT.

This sequence joins TRBV29-1 and TRBJ2-7; possibly TRBD1 or TRBD2 for D (6 bases each). The CDR3 runs to 14 residues. Trimming shortened V by 7 bases and J by 1 base, and 17 bases separated the two germline ends. In germline, CDR1 is SQVTM, CDR2 ANQGSEA. The CDR3 here is CSAVGGGRSYEQYF. CDR3 nucleotides: TGCAGCGCCGTCGGAGGGGGTCGGTCCTACGAGCAGTACTTC.

This clonotype was seen a few times. The J gene is TRBJ2-4, the V gene TRBV30, with D perhaps matching TRBD1 (5 bases). This CDR3 has 14 amino acids. Germline CDR1 GTSNPN, CDR2 SVGIG (reference sequence). Trimming took off 0 bases at V and 7 bases at J, with 13 bases between the two ends. The CDR3 protein is CAWSVEAGKNIQYF. The CDR3 bases are TGTGCCTGGAGTGTTGAGGCAGGGAAGAACATTCAGTACTTC.

The rearrangement links TRBV2 to TRBJ2-7, with D unresolved. CDR3 length: 14 residues. Trimming pared 1 base from V and 2 bases from J, leaving 9 bases between. Per the germline V gene, CDR1 is SNHLY and CDR2 is FYNNEI. CDR3 in amino acids: CASSEGMGTYEQYF. CDR3 in DNA: TGTGCCAGCAGTGAAGGGATGGGAACCTACGAGCAGTACTTC. Complete variable domain (other parts from reference TRBV2 and TRBJ2-7): EPEVTQTPSHQVTQMGQEVILRCVPISNHLYFYWYRQILGQKVEFLVSFYNNEISEKSEIFDDQFSVERPDGSNFTLKIRSTKLEDSAMYFCASSEGMGTYEQYFGPGTRLTVT.

This clonotype came up a few times. This chain links TRBV20-1 with TRBJ2-1; a possible D gene is TRBD2 (6 bases). V was clipped by 3 bases and J by 10 bases, with 16 bases between them. This CDR3 is 13 amino acids long. CDR1 and CDR2 from the germline V gene are DFQATT and SNEGSKA (reference sequence). DNA of the CDR3: TGCAGTGCTAGTCTCCAGCGGGTAGGGGAGCAGTTCTTC. It codes for CSASLQRVGEQFF.

The sample holds many counts of this clonotype. The V and J genes are TRBV7-9 and TRBJ2-7; 10 nucleotides align to TRBD1. Germline assignment: CDR1 SEHNR and CDR2 FQNEAQ (reference sequence). CDR3 length: 18 residues. With 5 bases clipped from V and 6 bases from J, the junction kept 19 bases outside the gene matches. CDR3 protein: CASSTTFLRDRGTTEQYF. The CDR3 DNA is TGTGCCAGCAGCACCACCTTCCTCCGGGACAGGGGCACCACCGAGCAGTACTTC.

This chain uses TRBV28 with TRBJ1-2; D uncertain. CDR3 length equals 13 residues. Germline values: CDR1 MDHEN, CDR2 SYDVKM. V lost 8 bases, J lost 2 bases, and 12 bases lay in between. The CDR3 here is CASGSAGNYGYTF. Here the CDR3 DNA reads TGTGCCAGCGGCTCCGCGGGGAACTATGGCTACACCTTC.

This clonotype was recorded many times. The rearrangement joins TRBV11-2 to TRBJ2-5, with 7 bases matching TRBD2. The germline V gene encodes CDR1 SGHAT and CDR2 FQNNGV. The V and J ends lost 4 bases and 3 bases, in that order; junction bases with no gene match: 8. The CDR3 loop spans 15 amino acids. CDR3 coding DNA: TGTGCCAGCAGCTCTGGGGACTACCCTGAAGAGACCCAGTACTTC. It is translated as CASSSGDYPEETQYF.

This clonotype was counted a few times. V gene TRBV6-2 or TRBV6-3 combines with J gene TRBJ2-1, with D perhaps given as TRBD1 or TRBD2 (6 bases each). The ends were cut back, 6 bases at V and 9 bases at J, with 18 bases in the middle. CDR1 and CDR2 (germline): MNHEY, SVGEGT. The CDR3 covers 14 residues. The CDR3 reads CASSPRGALGEQFF. DNA of the CDR3: TGTGCCAGCAGCCCGAGGGGGGCGTTAGGTGAGCAGTTCTTC.

The chain combines TRBV6-1 with TRBJ2-7; 7 bases agree with TRBD1. CDR1 is MNHNS and CDR2 is SASEGT in the germline V gene. This CDR3 region has 16 residues. The trim removed 5 bases at V and 4 bases at J, leaving 14 bases unmatched. The DNA of the CDR3 is TGTGCCAGCAGTAAGGGGACAGCTCAAACCCTTTACGAGCAGTACTTC. It codes for CASSKGTAQTLYEQYF.

The chain uses TRBV7-9 and TRBJ2-7; no clear D gene. The CDR3 is made up of 15 amino acids. Trimming removed 5 bases at V and 0 bases at J, with 14 bases between. Germline V gives CDR1 SEHNR, CDR2 FQNEAQ (reference sequence). The CDR3 DNA follows: TGTGCCAGCAGCCCCCCGAACTCCCTCTCCTACGAGCAGTACTTC. This codes for CASSPPNSLSYEQYF.

The table lists this clonotype with many counts. V usage is TRBV3-1 and J usage is TRBJ2-7, with a weak D call TRBD2 (6 bases). V was shortened by 0 bases and J by 3 bases, with 12 bases between the two germline ends. Germline loops: CDR1 LGHDT, CDR2 YNNKEL (reference sequence). CDR3 length: 15 amino acids. The CDR3 here is CASSQDSQGGYEQYF. CDR3 coding DNA: TGTGCCAGCAGCCAAGATAGTCAGGGAGGCTACGAGCAGTACTTC.

The chain is built from TRBV29-1 and TRBJ1-1, with 8 bases aligning to TRBD1. V lost 7 bases, J lost 3 bases, and 13 bases stayed unmatched. CDR1 SQVTM and CDR2 ANQGSEA come from the germline V gene. CDR3 length: 15 residues. The CDR3 region is CSATGPGGAYTEAFF. In nucleotides, the CDR3 is TGCAGCGCCACGGGCCCAGGGGGCGCATACACTGAAGCTTTCTTT. Combining the CDR3 with reference TRBV29-1 and TRBJ1-1 gives the whole variable domain SAVISQKPSRDICQRGTSLTIQCQVDSQVTMMFWYRQQPGQSLTLIATANQGSEATYESGFVIDKFPISRPNLTFSTLTVSNMSPEDSSIYLCSATGPGGAYTEAFFGQGTRLTVV.

The V and J genes are TRBV18 and TRBJ2-1; D gene ambiguous. The ends were cut back, 5 bases at V and 9 bases at J, with 17 bases in the middle. Germline V lookup: CDR1 KGHSH, CDR2 LQKENI. There are 14 residues in the CDR3. CDR3 sequence: CASSSLIIATEQFF. As DNA, the CDR3 is TGTGCCAGCTCATCCCTAATTATAGCTACTGAGCAGTTCTTC. Based on the CDR3 plus reference TRBV18 and TRBJ2-1, the full variable domain is NAGVMQNPRHLVRRRGQEARLRCSPMKGHSHVYWYRQLPEEGLKFMVYLQKENIIDESGMPKERFSAEFPKEGPSILRIQQVVRGDSAAYFCASSSLIIATEQFFGPGTRLTVL.

As DNA, the CDR3 is TGCAGTGCTAGAGATCGAGACGGAATAACCTACGAGCAGTACTTC. It codes for CSARDRDGITYEQYF. This chain links TRBV20-1 with TRBJ2-7, with D unresolved. Germline CDR1 and CDR2: DFQATT and SNEGSKA (reference sequence). The V and J ends lost 0 bases and 2 bases respectively, with 14 bases between them. The CDR3 is 15 residues long.

This clonotype showed up many times. The rearrangement links TRBV3-1 to TRBJ1-5; D gene uncertain. This CDR3 is built from 13 residues. CDR1 is LGHDT, CDR2 YNNKEL, per germline (reference sequence). Deletions cut 2 bases from V and 7 bases from J, with 9 bases between. The CDR3 spells CASSQRGWQPQHF. The CDR3, as DNA: TGTGCCAGCAGCCAACGGGGATGGCAGCCCCAGCATTTT. The whole variable domain, remainder taken from reference TRBV3-1 and TRBJ1-5, is DTAVSQTPKYLVTQMGNDKSIKCEQNLGHDTMYWYKQDSKKFLKIMFSYNNKELIINETVPNRFSPKSPDKAHLNLHINSLELGDSAVYFCASSQRGWQPQHFGDGTRLSIL.

This clonotype occurred a few times. The V call is TRBV30, the J call TRBJ1-3; D not resolved. CDR3 length equals 16 residues. Trimming pared 1 base from V and 0 bases from J, leaving 13 bases between. Germline lookup yields CDR1 GTSNPN and CDR2 SVGIG (reference sequence). CDR3 nucleotide sequence: TGTGCCTGGAGTGCCCCGGGGTCACGCTCTGGAAACACCATATATTTT. Translated, it gives CAWSAPGSRSGNTIYF. Full variable domain (rest looked up from reference TRBV30 and TRBJ1-3): SQTIHQWPATLVQPVGSPLSLECTVEGTSNPNLYWYRQAAGRGLQLLFYSVGIGQISSEVPQNLSASRPQDRQFILSSKKLLLSDSGFYLCAWSAPGSRSGNTIYFGEGSWLTVV.

In the case of this clonotype: At one end the junction does not follow the germline gene, possibly because of a read error. The chain is built from TRBV9 and TRBJ2-7; D unresolved. CDR3 size: 13 residues. The germline CDR1 and CDR2 sequences are SGDLS and YYNGEE. The CDR3, as DNA: TGCGCCAGCAGTGTCGGCAGCTCCTACGAGCAGTACTTC. This translates into CASSVGSSYEQYF.

The chain links TRBV6-1 to TRBJ1-1; 8 positions agree with TRBD1. The junction had 9 bases not matched to a gene; V was cut back by 6 bases and J by 3 bases. In germline, CDR1 is MNHNS, CDR2 SASEGT. CDR3 length: 15 amino acids. The CDR3 here is CASSRTGTGHTEAFF. The CDR3 DNA reads TGTGCCAGCAGCCGGACCGGGACAGGCCACACTGAAGCTTTCTTT.

This clonotype has a handful of counts. The V and J genes are TRBV2 and TRBJ2-7, with D possibly matching TRBD2 (6 bases). The CDR3 totals 12 residues. From germline, CDR1 is SNHLY and CDR2 FYNNEI. V gave up 6 bases and J gave up 4 bases, with 10 bases separating them. DNA for the CDR3: TGTGCCAGCAGCGCGGGGCCATACGAGCAGTACTTC. It specifies CASSAGPYEQYF.

This clonotype was seen ten or more times. V is TRBV7-2 and J is TRBJ2-1, with 7 bases lining up with TRBD2. The CDR3 spans 16 residues. Germline assignment: CDR1 SGHTA and CDR2 FQGNSA. The ends lost 2 bases at V and 4 bases at J; junction bases unmatched: 8. The chain's CDR3 is CASSLSAGVGYNEQFF. The CDR3 region has the DNA TGTGCCAGCAGCTTAAGTGCGGGAGTAGGTTACAATGAGCAGTTCTTC. Full variable domain (outside the CDR3, taken from reference TRBV7-2 and TRBJ2-1): GAGVSQSPSNKVTEKGKDVELRCDPISGHTALYWYRQSLGQGLEFLIYFQGNSAPDKSGLPSDRFSAERTGGSVSTLTIQRTQQEDSAVYLCASSLSAGVGYNEQFFGPGTRLTVL.

The V and J genes are TRBV10-2 and TRBJ2-7; TRBD2 agrees at 7 bases. The J segment lost 5 bases and the V segment lost 4 bases, leaving 8 bases of the junction unmatched. From germline, CDR1 is WSHSY and CDR2 SAAADI. The CDR3 covers 14 residues. CDR3 sequence: CASSAGLGRNEQYF. Here the CDR3 DNA reads TGCGCCAGCAGTGCCGGACTAGGCAGGAACGAGCAGTACTTC.

The sample holds many counts of this clonotype. V and J are TRBV5-1 and TRBJ2-1, with D possibly being TRBD1 (6 bases). V was pared by 5 bases and J by 6 bases, with 18 bases between. CDR3 length equals 15 residues. Germline CDR1 and CDR2: SGHRS and YFSETQ. DNA for the CDR3: TGCGCCAGCAGTCCAGGACAGAGCTCTCTCAATGAGCAGTTCTTC. This gives the protein CASSPGQSSLNEQFF. The whole variable domain, filled in from reference TRBV5-1 and TRBJ2-1, reads KAGVTQTPRYLIKTRGQQVTLSCSPISGHRSVSWYQQTPGQGLQFLFEYFSETQRNKGNFPGRFSGRQFSNSRSEMNVSTLELGDSALYLCASSPGQSSLNEQFFGPGTRLTVL.

The genes are TRBV20-1 and TRBJ2-1, with 8 bases that match TRBD2. This CDR3 is 15 amino acids long. Germline V gives CDR1 DFQATT, CDR2 SNEGSKA (reference sequence). V lost 0 bases and J lost 12; bases outside the gene matches: 13. The CDR3 DNA sequence: TGCAGTGCTAGAGAGGCCACTATCGCGGGAGGCACGCAGTTCTTC. Residues: CSAREATIAGGTQFF.

The chain links TRBV25-1 to TRBJ1-4; no definite D call. Germline V lookup: CDR1 MGHDK, CDR2 SYGVNS. The CDR3 totals 16 residues. Trimming removed 1 base from V and 5 bases from J, with 14 bases in between. The CDR3 loop reads CASSESGWWQNEKLFF. For the CDR3, the DNA is TGTGCCAGCAGTGAATCTGGATGGTGGCAAAATGAAAAACTGTTTTTT.

This clonotype was observed a handful of times. CDR3 sequence reads: CASSIRQAEKLFF. The CDR3 DNA is TGTGCCAGCAGCATTAGACAGGCGGAAAAACTGTTTTTT. The chain couples TRBV3-1 to TRBJ1-4; tentative D call: TRBD1 (6 bases). Germline-derived CDR1 and CDR2 are LGHDT and YNNKEL (reference sequence). V was clipped by 5 bases and J by 8 bases, with 12 bases between them. This CDR3 contains 13 residues.

This clonotype was seen repeatedly, ten times or more. V is TRBV29-1 and J is TRBJ1-3; D unclear. This CDR3 comprises 13 residues. The germline CDR1 and CDR2 sequences are SQVTM and ANQGSEA. Trimming stripped 4 bases from V and 0 bases from J, with 7 bases between. In nucleotides, the CDR3 is TGCAGCGTTGTCCAGGACTCTGGAAACACCATATATTTT. This encodes CSVVQDSGNTIYF. The variable domain in full, completed from reference TRBV29-1 and TRBJ1-3, reads SAVISQKPSRDICQRGTSLTIQCQVDSQVTMMFWYRQQPGQSLTLIATANQGSEATYESGFVIDKFPISRPNLTFSTLTVSNMSPEDSSIYLCSVVQDSGNTIYFGEGSWLTVV.